The 28 T cell receptor beta chains below all came from one sample that was sequenced in a study of PD-L1 blockade in urothelial cancer. Profiling relied on immunoSEQ multiplex PCR, and the TCRdb table lists in-frame clones only, not all of them. The table lists approximately 80,000 clones, roughly 82% of them singletons, with 9.5% in the top ten. Source: PBMCs, taken around atezolizumab (anti-PD-L1) treatment. Source of these receptors: an older man with urothelial cancer.

V is TRBV7-9 and J is TRBJ2-1; D remains unclear. V dropped 5 bases and J dropped 5 bases, with 4 bases sitting between them. Germline V gene data show CDR1 as SEHNR and CDR2 as FQNEAQ (reference sequence). CDR3 length: 11 residues. CDR3: CASSHDNEQFF. In nucleotides, the CDR3 is TGTGCCAGCAGCCATGACAATGAGCAGTTCTTC.

This chain joins TRBV27 and TRBJ2-1; 9 bases agree with TRBD2. Trimming at V came to 7 bases and at J to 3 bases, leaving 13 bases not matched to a gene. This CDR3 comprises 17 residues. Germline V gives CDR1 MNHEY, CDR2 SMNVEV (reference sequence). CDR3 sequence: CASTLTTSGLFYNEQFF. CDR3 DNA: TGTGCCAGCACCCTAACGACTAGCGGCCTATTCTACAATGAGCAGTTCTTC.

This rearrangement joins TRBV5-1 to TRBJ2-3; 9 bases match TRBD2. Germline V lookup: CDR1 SGHRS, CDR2 YFSETQ. This CDR3 has 15 residues. V was clipped by 7 bases and J by 2 bases; unmatched bases: 8. CDR3 DNA: TGCGCCAGCTATAAGACTAGCGGCTACACAGATACGCAGTATTTT. This translates into CASYKTSGYTDTQYF. Full variable domain (missing parts from reference TRBV5-1 and TRBJ2-3): KAGVTQTPRYLIKTRGQQVTLSCSPISGHRSVSWYQQTPGQGLQFLFEYFSETQRNKGNFPGRFSGRQFSNSRSEMNVSTLELGDSALYLCASYKTSGYTDTQYFGPGTRLTVL.

The CDR3 loop is CASSEQAGDTQYF. For the CDR3, the DNA is TGCGCCAGCAGTGAACAGGCTGGAGATACGCAGTATTTT. The V and J genes are TRBV10-1 and TRBJ2-3; D may be TRBD1 (5 bases). Germline lookup yields CDR1 WNHNN and CDR2 SYGVQD (reference sequence). V gave up 3 bases and J gave up 5 bases, with 9 bases separating them. The CDR3 has 13 residues.

J is TRBJ2-1 and V is TRBV4-3, with D possibly matching TRBD1 (5 bases). This CDR3 is 13 amino acids long. The germline V gene has CDR1 LGHNA and CDR2 YSLEER. Between the trimmed V and J ends, which lost 0 bases and 9 bases, there was a span of 9 bases. As DNA, the CDR3 is TGCGCCAGCAGCCAAGATTTCAGGGCTGAGCAGTTCTTC. Residues: CASSQDFRAEQFF.

The chain joins TRBV29-1 to TRBJ2-1, with TRBD1 matching over 7 bases. Trimming removed 4 bases from V and 1 base from J; junction bases left unmatched: 7. From germline, CDR1 is SQVTM and CDR2 ANQGSEA. This CDR3 comprises 15 residues. The CDR3 loop is CSVAGTDQSYNEQFF. CDR3 coding DNA: TGCAGCGTTGCCGGGACAGACCAATCCTACAATGAGCAGTTCTTC.

This sequence joins TRBV9 and TRBJ1-6; 7 positions match TRBD1. Germline lookup yields CDR1 SGDLS and CDR2 YYNGEE. The length of the CDR3 is 15 residues. The trim removed 6 bases at V and 4 bases at J, leaving 7 bases unmatched. The CDR3 is CASTPGTAYNSPLHF. The CDR3 DNA reads as TGTGCCAGCACCCCTGGGACAGCTTATAATTCACCCCTCCACTTT.

This clone was detected once. This chain links TRBV2 with TRBJ1-2, with a tentative D call TRBD1 (6 bases). This CDR3 contains 16 residues. The V end lost 6 bases, the J end lost 2 bases, and 19 bases lay between the germline ends. The germline V gene encodes CDR1 SNHLY and CDR2 FYNNEI. CDR3 region: CASSPDFGGRNYGYTF. For the CDR3, the DNA is TGTGCCAGCAGCCCTGATTTCGGGGGGCGCAACTATGGCTACACCTTC. Drawing the rest from reference TRBV2 and TRBJ1-2, the complete variable domain is EPEVTQTPSHQVTQMGQEVILRCVPISNHLYFYWYRQILGQKVEFLVSFYNNEISEKSEIFDDQFSVERPDGSNFTLKIRSTKLEDSAMYFCASSPDFGGRNYGYTFGSGTRLTVV.

For the CDR3, the DNA is TGTGCCATCAGTGGGGGACTAGCGGGAGTCGGGACCGGGGAGCTGTTTTTT. Its protein is CAISGGLAGVGTGELFF. J is TRBJ2-2 and V is TRBV10-3; 14 bases are a match to TRBD2. Germline V gene sequence: CDR1 ENHRY, CDR2 SYGVKD. This CDR3 has 17 amino acids. Losses at the gene ends were 4 bases for V and 5 bases for J; bases not matched to a gene: 6.

The gene calls are TRBV19 and TRBJ2-3; 8 bases map to TRBD2. Trimming removed 6 bases from V and 4 bases from J; junction bases left unmatched: 6. Per germline, CDR1 LNHDA and CDR2 SQIVND (reference sequence). The CDR3 extends over 14 amino acids. The DNA for the CDR3 is TGTGCCAGTAGCCCGACTAGCGAACCAGATACGCAGTATTTT. Its protein product is CASSPTSEPDTQYF. Combining the CDR3 with reference TRBV19 and TRBJ2-3 gives the whole variable domain DGGITQSPKYLFRKEGQNVTLSCEQNLNHDAMYWYRQDPGQGLRLIYYSQIVNDFQKGDIAEGYSVSREKKESFPLTVTSAQKNPTAFYLCASSPTSEPDTQYFGPGTRLTVL.

This chain joins TRBV6-5 and TRBJ1-3; D might be TRBD1 (5 bases). The CDR3 runs 14 residues. Looked up from germline, CDR1 is MNHEY and CDR2 is SVGAGI. The V and J ends lost 10 bases and 0 bases respectively, with 13 bases between them. The CDR3 loop is CATWTSRSGNTIYF. CDR3 sequence (DNA): TGTGCCACCTGGACATCGCGCTCTGGAAACACCATATATTTT.

This clone was counted a single time. The chain employs TRBV7-2 and TRBJ2-1, with 10 bases matching TRBD2. The V gene's germline CDR1 is SGHTA and CDR2 FQGNSA. The J segment lost 6 bases and the V segment lost 2 bases, leaving 4 bases of the junction unmatched. There are 15 residues in the CDR3. This CDR3 reads CASSLSLAGANEQFF. In nucleotides, the CDR3 is TGTGCCAGCAGCTTAAGCCTAGCGGGGGCCAATGAGCAGTTCTTC.

The chain uses TRBV5-6 and TRBJ2-7; TRBD2 agrees at 11 bases. Germline loops: CDR1 SGHDT, CDR2 YYEEEE. The CDR3 runs 16 residues. V shed 2 bases and J 5 bases; nucleotides not matched to a gene: 9. CDR3 DNA sequence: TGTGCCAGCAGCTTACCGACTAGCGGGAAAACCCACGAGCAGTACTTC. Protein sequence: CASSLPTSGKTHEQYF. Looking up the rest from reference TRBV5-6 and TRBJ2-7 gives the full variable domain: DAGVTQSPTHLIKTRGQQVTLRCSPKSGHDTVSWYQQALGQGPQFIFQYYEEEERQRGNFPDRFSGHQFPNYSSELNVNALLLGDSALYLCASSLPTSGKTHEQYFGPGTRLTVT.

J is TRBJ1-3 and V is TRBV7-6; D call uncertain. Trimming cost V 4 bases and J 2 bases, with 18 bases left between them. CDR3 length: 17 residues. Germline CDR1 and CDR2: SGHVS and FNYEAQ. The CDR3 here is CASSSAPAAVTGNTIYF. The CDR3 DNA reads as TGTGCCAGCAGCTCTGCCCCCGCGGCAGTCACTGGAAACACCATATATTTT.

The chain employs TRBV28 and TRBJ1-3, with TRBD1 as a possible D gene (6 bases). This CDR3 has 15 residues. Trimming took 5 bases from V and 1 from J, leaving 12 bases between them. Germline CDR1 MDHEN, CDR2 SYDVKM. This CDR3 reads CASSLPQGSGNTIYF. The DNA of the CDR3 is TGTGCCAGCAGTCTACCACAGGGATCTGGAAACACCATATATTTT.

The V gene is TRBV4-1, the J gene TRBJ2-2; 7 nucleotides line up with TRBD2. Trimming cost V 4 bases and J 4 bases; bases outside gene matches: 9. Germline V gives CDR1 MGHRA, CDR2 YSYEKL. The CDR3 spans 16 residues. As DNA, the CDR3 is TGCGCCAGCAGCCGCCAGCGGGGAGGTAGCACCGGGGAGCTGTTTTTT. This sequence encodes CASSRQRGGSTGELFF.

CDR3 nucleotide sequence: TGTGCCAGCTCACCAGGGGGGGACACTGAAGCTTTCTTT. As protein: CASSPGGDTEAFF. The rearrangement links TRBV18 to TRBJ1-1, with D possibly being TRBD1 (5 bases). The CDR3 length is 13 residues. Trimming cost V 2 bases and J 3 bases, with 7 bases left between them. CDR1 and CDR2 from the germline V gene are KGHSH and LQKENI.

CDR3 protein: CASSLNRGSTYNEQFF. The CDR3 nucleotides are TGTGCCAGCAGCTTGAATCGGGGGTCTACCTACAATGAGCAGTTCTTC. V and J are TRBV5-4 and TRBJ2-1; D possibly corresponds to TRBD2 (6 bases). V lost 1 base, J lost 2 bases, and 13 bases lay in between. The CDR3 totals 16 residues. CDR1 and CDR2 from the germline V gene are SGHNT and YYREEE (reference sequence).

The chain carries TRBV11-2 and TRBJ1-1; D remains unclear. The ends were cut back, 2 bases at V and 3 bases at J, with 10 bases in the middle. The CDR3 extends over 14 amino acids. Germline-derived CDR1 and CDR2 are SGHAT and FQNNGV. CDR3 amino acids: CASSLSSGYTEAFF. CDR3 sequence (DNA): TGTGCCAGCAGCTTATCGTCCGGGTACACTGAAGCTTTCTTT.

This clone was seen a handful of times. Here the CDR3 reads CASSPQTGQGSNEQFF. DNA of the CDR3: TGTGCCAGCTCACCACAAACGGGACAGGGAAGCAATGAGCAGTTCTTC. The chain joins TRBV18 to TRBJ2-1, with 9 bases lining up with TRBD1. Germline assignment: CDR1 KGHSH and CDR2 LQKENI. After removal of 1 base from V and 6 bases from J, the junction contained 7 bases not matched to a gene. The CDR3 runs to 16 residues. The full variable domain, rest sourced from reference TRBV18 and TRBJ2-1, is NAGVMQNPRHLVRRRGQEARLRCSPMKGHSHVYWYRQLPEEGLKFMVYLQKENIIDESGMPKERFSAEFPKEGPSILRIQQVVRGDSAAYFCASSPQTGQGSNEQFFGPGTRLTVL.

J is TRBJ2-5 and V is TRBV6-1; possibly TRBD2 for D (5 bases). With 4 bases removed from V and 5 bases from J, the gap between germline ends came to 11 bases. This CDR3 contains 13 residues. Germline V lookup: CDR1 MNHNS, CDR2 SASEGT. The CDR3 sequence: CASSVTSSETQYF. The DNA of the CDR3 is TGTGCCAGCAGTGTCACTAGTAGTGAGACCCAGTACTTC.

CDR3 residues: CASSIVTGGHQPQHF. The CDR3 DNA follows: TGTGCCAGTAGTATAGTTACAGGGGGACATCAGCCCCAGCATTTT. The chain links TRBV19 to TRBJ1-5; 8 bases are shared with TRBD1. CDR1 LNHDA and CDR2 SQIVND come from the germline V gene (reference sequence). The CDR3 is made up of 15 amino acids. V trimming: 1 base; J trimming: 5 bases; junction bases outside the gene matches: 4.

The chain carries TRBV6-1 and TRBJ1-2; D remains ambiguous. Trimming stripped 5 bases from V and 4 bases from J, with 17 bases between. The CDR3 has 15 amino acids. Germline values: CDR1 MNHNS, CDR2 SASEGT. CDR3 amino acids: CASSSPPRAGYGYTF. The CDR3 coding sequence is TGTGCCAGCAGTTCCCCCCCACGGGCGGGCTATGGCTACACCTTC.

The CDR3 sequence: CASSRGVDEQFF. The CDR3 nucleotides are TGTGCCAGCAGCCGTGGAGTCGATGAGCAGTTCTTC. This chain links TRBV11-3 with TRBJ2-1, with D hard to call. Germline V gene lookup returns CDR1 SGHNT and CDR2 YENEEA. This CDR3 spans 12 amino acids. The V gene lost 5 bases and the J gene lost 8 bases, with 10 bases spanning the gap.

This rearrangement joins TRBV2 to TRBJ1-1, with D perhaps matching TRBD1 (6 bases). Germline V CDR1 and CDR2: SNHLY, FYNNEI. Trimming removed 8 bases at V and 2 bases at J, with 12 bases between. The CDR3 runs 13 residues. The DNA for the CDR3 is TGTGCCAGCCGACAGGACCTAAACACTGAAGCTTTCTTT. Translation gives CASRQDLNTEAFF.

CDR3: CASSPRIQETQYF. CDR3 nucleotides: TGTGCCAGCAGCCCCAGGATCCAAGAGACCCAGTACTTC. V usage is TRBV5-4 and J usage is TRBJ2-5; unclear D gene. Germline lookup yields CDR1 SGHNT and CDR2 YYREEE (reference sequence). This CDR3 is built from 13 residues. Trimming pared 4 bases from V and 1 base from J, leaving 8 bases between.

This clone appeared a few times. This chain connects TRBV27 to TRBJ2-1; 10 nucleotides agree with TRBD2. In germline, CDR1 is MNHEY, CDR2 SMNVEV (reference sequence). The CDR3 runs to 15 residues. V trimming: 3 bases; J trimming: 4 bases; junction bases outside the gene matches: 3. The DNA for the CDR3 is TGTGCCAGCAGTTTGACTAGCGGGCATTACAATGAGCAGTTCTTC. Translation: CASSLTSGHYNEQFF.

This chain uses TRBV7-9 with TRBJ1-4; TRBD1 is a possible D gene (5 bases). Trimming pared 2 bases from V and 8 bases from J, leaving 15 bases between. From germline, CDR1 is SEHNR and CDR2 FQNEAQ (reference sequence). This CDR3 region has 15 residues. The CDR3: CASSLPGLLREKLFF. CDR3 nucleotide sequence: TGTGCCAGCAGCTTACCGGGACTTCTGCGCGAAAAACTGTTTTTT.